The 19 T cell receptor beta chains below come from one sample, sequenced in a study of cytomegalovirus exposure and HLA in healthy donors. Vbeta (60) and Jbeta (13) primers were used in the PCR. Here immunoSEQ multiplex PCR was the method, and the copy in TCRdb shows in-frame clones only, minus some. The sample carries roughly 80,000 clones, about 70% recorded once. The specimen was PBMCs. These receptors originate from a male donor in good health and CMV-seropositive.

The chain is built from TRBV28 and TRBJ2-5; tentatively, D is TRBD1 (6 bases). The CDR3 runs to 15 residues. V dropped 3 bases and J dropped 4 bases, with 15 bases sitting between them. CDR1 is MDHEN, CDR2 SYDVKM, per germline. The CDR3 sequence is CASSFMLGAGETQYF. The CDR3 region has the DNA TGTGCCAGCAGTTTCATGCTGGGGGCGGGAGAGACCCAGTACTTC.

As DNA, the CDR3 is TGTGCCAGCAGCGCTACAGGGGGTATACGTGAAAAACTGTTTTTT. Translation: CASSATGGIREKLFF. The chain joins TRBV6-1 to TRBJ1-4, with 8 bases that match TRBD1. This CDR3 region has 15 residues. The germline V gene encodes CDR1 MNHNS and CDR2 SASEGT. V lost 6 bases and J lost 7; bases outside the gene matches: 10.

The gene calls are TRBV7-3 and TRBJ2-1; 16 bases are shared with TRBD2. The CDR3 length is 18 residues. Germline V gene lookup returns CDR1 SGHTA and CDR2 FQGTGA. The V and J ends lost 5 bases and 5 bases, in that order; junction bases with no gene match: 9. CDR3: CASSRQPGLAGGNNEQFF. The CDR3 nucleotides read TGTGCCAGCAGCCGCCAACCGGGACTAGCGGGGGGGAACAATGAGCAGTTCTTC.

For this clone: Within the sample, other DNA sequences also encode this same CDR3. This chain uses TRBV28 with TRBJ2-3, with D uncertain. Germline V gene sequence: CDR1 MDHEN, CDR2 SYDVKM. V was clipped by 4 bases and J by 8 bases, with 13 bases between them. This CDR3 contains 13 residues. CDR3 loop: CASSSDVPGTQYF. The DNA for the CDR3 is TGTGCCAGCAGTTCGGATGTACCGGGTACGCAGTATTTT.

This clone came up a few times. J is TRBJ2-1 and V is TRBV5-1; maybe TRBD1 (5 bases). Trimming stripped 1 base from V and 8 bases from J, with 10 bases between. Germline values: CDR1 SGHRS, CDR2 YFSETQ. CDR3 size: 13 residues. The CDR3 reads CASSLSGPHEQFF. CDR3 nucleotides: TGCGCCAGCAGCTTGTCAGGGCCGCATGAGCAGTTCTTC.

The V call is TRBV9, the J call TRBJ2-3; 10 nucleotides match TRBD2. V gave up 3 bases and J gave up 4 bases; unmatched junction bases: 5. This CDR3 is 15 amino acids long. Per the germline V gene, CDR1 is SGDLS and CDR2 is YYNGEE. Here the CDR3 reads CASSAQLAGSDTQYF. CDR3 bases: TGTGCCAGCAGCGCCCAACTAGCGGGATCAGATACGCAGTATTTT.

This chain joins TRBV7-6 and TRBJ2-2, with D perhaps TRBD2 (5 bases). The CDR3 extends over 14 amino acids. The V gene's germline CDR1 is SGHVS and CDR2 FNYEAQ. The V gene lost 7 bases and the J gene lost 4 bases, with 13 bases spanning the gap. CDR3 residues: CASTPWELTGELFF. The DNA of the CDR3 is TGTGCCAGCACCCCGTGGGAGCTCACCGGGGAGCTGTTTTTT.

V is TRBV7-8 and J is TRBJ2-7, with D possibly matching TRBD2 (5 bases). The CDR3 is 14 residues long. The germline V gene has CDR1 SGHVS and CDR2 FQNEAQ. Trimming left V 2 bases short and J 3 bases short, with 11 bases between. DNA for the CDR3: TGTGCCAGCAGCTTAAGAGCGGCCGTCTACGAGCAGTACTTC. Residues: CASSLRAAVYEQYF.

The chain joins TRBV10-1 to TRBJ1-6; no definite D call. There are 13 residues in the CDR3. From germline, CDR1 is WNHNN and CDR2 SYGVQD (reference sequence). V was trimmed by 3 bases and J by 8 bases, leaving 8 bases between them. The CDR3 region has the DNA TGCGCCAGCAGTGAATTTATAGATTCACCCCTCCACTTT. It codes for CASSEFIDSPLHF.

Points on this clone: Other DNA sequences of this sample code for an identical CDR3. The genes are TRBV6-5 and TRBJ1-1, with a possible D match to TRBD1 (5 bases). Germline CDR1 reads MNHEY; CDR2 reads SVGAGI. The CDR3 is 13 amino acids. The V end lost 6 bases, the J end lost 1 base, and 9 bases lay between the germline ends. This chain's CDR3 is CASRRQKNTEAFF. CDR3 nucleotide sequence: TGTGCCAGCAGACGACAGAAGAACACTGAAGCTTTCTTT.

The chain links TRBV6-5 to TRBJ1-1; D is perhaps TRBD1 (6 bases). Germline CDR1 reads MNHEY; CDR2 reads SVGAGI. Trimming took 0 bases from V and 1 from J, leaving 9 bases between them. The length of the CDR3 is 15 residues. In DNA, the CDR3 is TGTGCCAGCAGTTACTCCAGGGGCTGGAACACTGAAGCTTTCTTT. Protein sequence: CASSYSRGWNTEAFF.

This chain uses TRBV27 with TRBJ1-1, with 9 bases fitting TRBD1. CDR3 length: 12 residues. Looked up from germline, CDR1 is MNHEY and CDR2 is SMNVEV (reference sequence). The CDR3 loop is CATGQGYTEAFF. Here the CDR3 DNA reads TGTGCGACCGGACAGGGGTACACTGAAGCTTTCTTT.

This chain links TRBV27 with TRBJ2-6; D call uncertain. The length of the CDR3 is 15 residues. Germline V lookup: CDR1 MNHEY, CDR2 SMNVEV (reference sequence). Trimming removed 5 bases from V and 2 bases from J, with 10 bases in between. The CDR3: CASSDDITGANVLTF. CDR3 sequence (DNA): TGTGCCAGCAGTGATGACATAACTGGGGCCAACGTCCTGACTTTC.

This chain uses TRBV6-5 with TRBJ2-6; D call uncertain. CDR3 length equals 16 residues. From germline, CDR1 is MNHEY and CDR2 SVGAGI. Deletions cut 0 bases from V and 0 bases from J, with 6 bases between. This chain's CDR3 is CASSYSSFSGANVLTF. The CDR3 nucleotides are TGTGCCAGCAGTTACTCGAGCTTCTCTGGGGCCAACGTCCTGACTTTC.

This chain uses TRBV25-1 with TRBJ2-7; 7 bases are a match to TRBD1. V dropped 4 bases and J dropped 0; count of bases not matched to a gene: 3. This CDR3 spans 14 amino acids. CDR1 MGHDK and CDR2 SYGVNS come from the germline V gene. The CDR3 spells CASSGDSNSYEQYF. In DNA, the CDR3 is TGTGCCAGCAGTGGGGACAGTAACTCCTACGAGCAGTACTTC.

The chain couples TRBV28 to TRBJ1-1; the match to TRBD1 covers 8 bases. This CDR3 is 14 amino acids long. Germline CDR1 is MDHEN and CDR2 is SYDVKM. The V segment lost 5 bases and the J segment 5 bases; nucleotides outside the gene matches: 7. This CDR3 reads CASSLTGGRTEAFF. The CDR3 bases are TGTGCCAGCAGTCTCACAGGGGGTAGAACTGAAGCTTTCTTT.

The chain uses TRBV18 and TRBJ1-1, with D unresolved. The CDR3 runs 15 residues. Germline assignment: CDR1 KGHSH and CDR2 LQKENI. Trimming stripped 0 bases from V and 1 base from J, with 9 bases between. CDR3 nucleotide sequence: TGTGCCAGCTCACCACCGGATGGGAGGAACACTGAAGCTTTCTTT. Translated: CASSPPDGRNTEAFF.

This chain connects TRBV9 to TRBJ2-5; TRBD2 aligns across 10 bases. The CDR3 runs 14 residues. Trimming removed 3 bases from V and 5 bases from J; junction bases left unmatched: 4. Germline CDR1 reads SGDLS; CDR2 reads YYNGEE. CDR3 amino acids: CASSATSGAETQYF. The CDR3 bases are TGTGCCAGCAGCGCCACTAGCGGGGCTGAGACCCAGTACTTC. Using reference TRBV9 and TRBJ2-5 for the parts outside the CDR3, the full variable domain is DSGVTQTPKHLITATGQRVTLRCSPRSGDLSVYWYQQSLDQGLQFLIQYYNGEERAKGNILERFSAQQFPDLHSELNLSSLELGDSALYFCASSATSGAETQYFGPGTRLLVL.

Turning to this clone: Other nucleotide sequences from this sample produce the same CDR3. DNA of the CDR3: TGTGCCAGCAGCGTGGGGGGGGGCTACAATGAGCAGTTCTTC. It translates to CASSVGGGYNEQFF. The rearrangement joins TRBV9 to TRBJ2-1, with 7 bases identical to TRBD2. This CDR3 comprises 14 residues. CDR1 is SGDLS, CDR2 YYNGEE, per germline. The V gene end was trimmed by 2 bases and the J gene end by 3 bases; junction bases not matched to a gene: 2. Supplemented by reference TRBV9 and TRBJ2-1, the full variable domain reads DSGVTQTPKHLITATGQRVTLRCSPRSGDLSVYWYQQSLDQGLQFLIQYYNGEERAKGNILERFSAQQFPDLHSELNLSSLELGDSALYFCASSVGGGYNEQFFGPGTRLTVL.